These 26 T cell receptor beta chains originate from one sample sequenced in a study of cytomegalovirus exposure and HLA in healthy donors. Primers for the PCR totalled 60 Vbeta and 13 Jbeta. Measured with immunoSEQ multiplex PCR; TCRdb has only the in-frame clones, and not every one. Seen here are about 250,000 clones, more than 70% observed once, and the top ten hold under 0.6%. Sequenced material: PBMCs. These receptors were obtained from a boy aged 5 to 17 in good health and CMV-seronegative.

The CDR3 spells CAWNRQGPLEAFF. The CDR3 DNA sequence: TGTGCCTGGAACCGACAGGGCCCCCTTGAAGCTTTCTTT. The chain employs TRBV30 and TRBJ1-1; 7 bases are a match to TRBD1. The CDR3 extends over 13 amino acids. Germline loops: CDR1 GTSNPN, CDR2 SVGIG (reference sequence). V lost 4 bases and J lost 7; bases outside the gene matches: 9. Full variable domain (outside the CDR3, taken from reference TRBV30 and TRBJ1-1): SQTIHQWPATLVQPVGSPLSLECTVEGTSNPNLYWYRQAAGRGLQLLFYSVGIGQISSEVPQNLSASRPQDRQFILSSKKLLLSDSGFYLCAWNRQGPLEAFFGQGTRLTVV.

The chain links TRBV7-8 to TRBJ2-3; a weak D match, TRBD2 (6 bases). Germline-derived CDR1 and CDR2 are SGHVS and FQNEAQ. The CDR3 has 16 residues. V lost 4 bases and J lost 8, with 22 bases in between. The CDR3 here is CASSSRSGFSISTQYF. CDR3 DNA: TGTGCCAGCAGCTCCCGGAGCGGGTTTTCGATAAGTACGCAGTATTTT.

Only one count was recorded for this clone. The chain combines TRBV5-6 with TRBJ2-7; D unresolved. The CDR3 is made up of 11 amino acids. V lost 4 bases and J lost 7, with 9 bases in between. Germline assignment: CDR1 SGHDT and CDR2 YYEEEE. CDR3 DNA: TGTGCCAGCAGCCTCCTCGGGGAGCAGTACTTC. Translation gives CASSLLGEQYF.

As for this clone: The junction and the germline gene differ at one end; a read error may be behind it. The chain carries TRBV7-9 and TRBJ1-2; TRBD1 is a possible D gene (5 bases). CDR3 length equals 15 residues. CDR1 SEHNR and CDR2 FQNEAQ come from the germline V gene (reference sequence). The CDR3 region has the DNA TGTACCAGCAGCAAAAAATCCCTAGGGGAGGATGGCTACACCTTC. Translating gives CTSSKKSLGEDGYTF.

J is TRBJ2-7 and V is TRBV7-9; D call uncertain. The germline CDR1 and CDR2 sequences are SEHNR and FQNEAQ (reference sequence). The CDR3 extends over 14 amino acids. V was cut by 1 base and J by 2 bases, with 9 bases left in between. The CDR3 DNA sequence: TGTGCCAGCAGCTTAGTAGCCGAGGCCTACGAGCAGTACTTC. Amino acid sequence: CASSLVAEAYEQYF.

The chain recombines TRBV11-2 with TRBJ1-2; D is unresolved. Germline-derived CDR1 and CDR2 are SGHAT and FQNNGV. The CDR3 runs 13 residues. Deletions cut 5 bases from V and 5 bases from J, with 12 bases between. CDR3 DNA sequence: TGTGCCAGCAGCCCCCGGTCCGAATATGGCTACACCTTC. This sequence encodes CASSPRSEYGYTF.

The V and J genes are TRBV5-1 and TRBJ2-5; 7 bases are a match to TRBD2. This CDR3 has 15 amino acids. CDR1 is SGHRS and CDR2 is YFSETQ in the germline V gene. The V gene end was trimmed by 1 base and the J gene end by 5 bases; junction bases not matched to a gene: 8. The CDR3 loop is CASSLRSGGGETQYF. As DNA, the CDR3 is TGCGCCAGCAGCTTGCGTTCGGGGGGAGGGGAGACCCAGTACTTC.

Only a few counts were recorded for this clone. The gene calls are TRBV7-2 and TRBJ2-3; 10 bases align to TRBD2. Germline assignment: CDR1 SGHTA and CDR2 FQGNSA. J was trimmed by 2 bases and V by 2 bases; bases with no gene match: 10. The CDR3 contains 18 residues. CDR3 nucleotide sequence: TGTGCCAGCAGCTTAAGGGTTAGCGGGGGGTTTCCCACAGATACGCAGTATTTT. It codes for CASSLRVSGGFPTDTQYF. The whole variable domain, remainder taken from reference TRBV7-2 and TRBJ2-3, is GAGVSQSPSNKVTEKGKDVELRCDPISGHTALYWYRQSLGQGLEFLIYFQGNSAPDKSGLPSDRFSAERTGGSVSTLTIQRTQQEDSAVYLCASSLRVSGGFPTDTQYFGPGTRLTVL.

V and J are TRBV15 and TRBJ2-2; 7 positions agree with TRBD1. Per germline, CDR1 LNHNV and CDR2 YYDKDF (reference sequence). V lost 4 bases, J lost 4 bases, and 9 bases stayed unmatched. The CDR3 is 16 residues long. CDR3 in DNA: TGTGCCACCAGCACTCTACCGGGACAGCGCACCGGGGAGCTGTTTTTT. It yields the protein CATSTLPGQRTGELFF.

This chain links TRBV5-6 with TRBJ2-7, with a weak D call TRBD2 (6 bases). CDR1 is SGHDT, CDR2 YYEEEE, per germline. The CDR3 has 15 amino acids. V was pared by 0 bases and J by 7 bases, with 17 bases between. This CDR3 is CASSLEGLAGSEQYF. In DNA form, the CDR3 reads TGTGCCAGCAGCTTGGAAGGGTTGGCGGGGAGTGAGCAGTACTTC.

This clone was seen a few times. The J gene is TRBJ2-7, the V gene TRBV21-1; the table's TRBD1 call for D was not verified on the DNA. TRBV21-1 is classified as a pseudogene. The CDR3 is made up of 12 amino acids. CDR3 protein: CASSPPGGEQYF. The CDR3 DNA reads TGTGCCAGCAGCCCTCCAGGGGGGGAGCAGTACTTC.

The chain uses TRBV18 and TRBJ1-1; a weak D match, TRBD1 (6 bases). V was shortened by 5 bases and J by 4 bases, with 14 bases between the two germline ends. Germline lookup yields CDR1 KGHSH and CDR2 LQKENI. This CDR3 spans 14 amino acids. CDR3 sequence: CASSSRTGSTEAFF. The CDR3 DNA reads TGTGCCAGCTCATCGAGAACAGGGTCCACTGAAGCTTTCTTT.

The V and J genes are TRBV9 and TRBJ1-2; TRBD1 aligns across 7 bases. This CDR3 is built from 14 residues. V shed 6 bases, J shed 4 bases, and the junction held 9 bases outside the gene matches. The germline gives CDR1 SGDLS, CDR2 YYNGEE. The CDR3 nucleotides read TGTGCCAGCAACACCGGGACAGAGATCTATGGCTACACCTTC. Amino acids: CASNTGTEIYGYTF.

This rearrangement joins TRBV19 to TRBJ1-1, with D possibly TRBD1 on 5 matching bases. The ends were cut back, 5 bases at V and 0 bases at J, with 19 bases in the middle. The CDR3 is made up of 17 amino acids. In germline, CDR1 is LNHDA, CDR2 SQIVND (reference sequence). The CDR3 protein is CASSPVSLGRMNTEAFF. The CDR3 nucleotides are TGTGCCAGTAGTCCAGTATCTTTGGGGCGGATGAACACTGAAGCTTTCTTT. Filled out from reference TRBV19 and TRBJ1-1, the complete variable domain reads DGGITQSPKYLFRKEGQNVTLSCEQNLNHDAMYWYRQDPGQGLRLIYYSQIVNDFQKGDIAEGYSVSREKKESFPLTVTSAQKNPTAFYLCASSPVSLGRMNTEAFFGQGTRLTVV.

V is TRBV11-3 and J is TRBJ1-1; D might be TRBD1 (6 bases). From germline, CDR1 is SGHNT and CDR2 YENEEA. V lost 4 bases to trimming and J lost 10 bases, with 16 bases between them. CDR3 length: 13 amino acids. As DNA, the CDR3 is TGTGCCAGCAGCTCTCCGGACAGAACGTCAGCTTTCTTT. It yields the protein CASSSPDRTSAFF.

This chain connects TRBV5-4 to TRBJ1-4, with D perhaps matching TRBD1 (6 bases). V lost 0 bases to trimming and J lost 5 bases, with 14 bases between them. Germline assignment: CDR1 SGHNT and CDR2 YYREEE (reference sequence). The CDR3 covers 16 residues. Written as DNA, the CDR3 is TGTGCCAGCAGCTTGGCAATTAGGGGGAACAATGAAAAACTGTTTTTT. Translation: CASSLAIRGNNEKLFF.

This rearrangement joins TRBV5-1 to TRBJ2-5; D might be TRBD2 (6 bases). The J call may be wrong; the DNA end is better matched by TRBJ2-7. This CDR3 region has 15 residues. CDR1 and CDR2 from the germline V gene are SGHRS and YFSETQ. CDR3 protein: CASTGDGGYPYEQYF. The CDR3 region has the DNA TGCGCCAGCACCGGGGACGGGGGATATCCCTACGAGCAGTACTTC.

The V call is TRBV6-5, the J call TRBJ1-1; the match to TRBD1 covers 8 bases. V was clipped by 7 bases and J by 7 bases; unmatched bases: 14. The CDR3 extends over 15 amino acids. Germline V gene data show CDR1 as MNHEY and CDR2 as SVGAGI. The CDR3, as DNA: TGTGCCAGCACCCGACCGACAGGGGAGGGAAGTGAAGCTTTCTTT. Amino acids: CASTRPTGEGSEAFF.

The chain has TRBV6-6 and TRBJ1-3; 9 bases fit TRBD1. The ends lost 6 bases at V and 6 bases at J; junction bases unmatched: 3. Germline loops: CDR1 MNHNY, CDR2 SVGAGI (reference sequence). This CDR3 has 13 residues. The CDR3 nucleotides read TGTGCCAGCAGGGGACAGGGCGTAAACACCATATATTTT. Translating gives CASRGQGVNTIYF.

The chain employs TRBV2 and TRBJ2-7, with 10 bases identical to TRBD1. The junction had 7 bases not matched to a gene; V was cut back by 6 bases and J by 5 bases. The germline gives CDR1 SNHLY, CDR2 FYNNEI. This CDR3 contains 14 residues. CDR3 in amino acids: CASRKTGGVDEQYF. The DNA for the CDR3 is TGTGCCAGCAGAAAGACAGGGGGCGTCGACGAGCAGTACTTC.

The chain combines TRBV19 with TRBJ1-2, with 8 bases identical to TRBD1. The CDR3 loop spans 13 amino acids. J lost 6 bases, V lost 7 bases, and 7 bases had no gene match. CDR1 is LNHDA, CDR2 SQIVND, per germline (reference sequence). CDR3 DNA: TGTGCCAGTACCCCGACAGGGGCGGATGGCTACACCTTC. Translating it yields CASTPTGADGYTF.

V and J are TRBV6-6 and TRBJ2-5, with D maybe TRBD2 (5 bases). The V gene lost 10 bases and the J gene lost 4 bases, with 16 bases spanning the gap. The germline gives CDR1 MNHNY, CDR2 SVGAGI (reference sequence). This CDR3 is built from 13 residues. CDR3 nucleotides: TGTGCCACCGAGGGTGTTAGTGGAGAGACCCAGTACTTC. Protein sequence: CATEGVSGETQYF.

The V gene is TRBV5-4, the J gene TRBJ2-6; D ambiguous. The CDR3 has 16 residues. Germline V gene sequence: CDR1 SGHNT, CDR2 YYREEE (reference sequence). V lost 3 bases and J lost 2, with 12 bases in between. CDR3 sequence reads: CASSSVTRAGANVLTF. CDR3 bases: TGTGCCAGCAGCTCGGTAACACGGGCTGGGGCCAACGTCCTGACTTTC.

The chain links TRBV5-1 to TRBJ2-3; TRBD2 is a possible D gene (6 bases). CDR3 length equals 13 residues. The germline V and J ends were trimmed by 5 bases and 4 bases, with 11 bases remaining between them. The germline gives CDR1 SGHRS, CDR2 YFSETQ. CDR3 sequence reads: CASSTASADTQYF. CDR3 nucleotides: TGCGCCAGCAGTACGGCTAGCGCAGATACGCAGTATTTT.

This clone was seen only once. For the CDR3, the DNA is TGCGCCAGCAGCTTCTTTTCAAAGTACAGGGGAGGGAACACTGAAGCTTTCTTT. Protein: CASSFFSKYRGGNTEAFF. The chain joins TRBV5-1 to TRBJ1-1, with 7 bases lining up with TRBD1. Unmatched junction bases numbered 14, after V lost 2 bases and J lost 1 base. The CDR3 loop spans 18 amino acids. Germline CDR1 and CDR2: SGHRS and YFSETQ.

The V call is TRBV7-6, the J call TRBJ2-2, with a tentative D call TRBD1 (5 bases). Trimming left V 5 bases short and J 4 bases short, with 11 bases between. This CDR3 is built from 14 residues. Germline values: CDR1 SGHVS, CDR2 FNYEAQ. The chain's CDR3 is CASSIDSSTGELFF. The CDR3 region has the DNA TGTGCCAGCAGCATCGACAGTTCCACCGGGGAGCTGTTTTTT.